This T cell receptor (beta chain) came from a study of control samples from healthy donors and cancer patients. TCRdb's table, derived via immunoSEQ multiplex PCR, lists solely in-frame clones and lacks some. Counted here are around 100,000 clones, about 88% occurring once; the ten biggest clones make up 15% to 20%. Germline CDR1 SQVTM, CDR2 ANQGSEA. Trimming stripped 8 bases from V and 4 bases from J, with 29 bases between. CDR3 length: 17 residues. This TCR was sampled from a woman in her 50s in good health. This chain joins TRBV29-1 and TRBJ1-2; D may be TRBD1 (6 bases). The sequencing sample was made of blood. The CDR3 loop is CSYLSPGPGEESYGYTF. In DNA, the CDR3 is TGCAGCTATCTTTCACCTGGTCCAGGGGAAGAAAGCTATGGCTACACCTTC.